The 24 T cell receptor beta chains reported below all come from one sample, sequenced in a study of cytomegalovirus exposure and HLA in healthy donors. Primers: 60 Vbeta forward and 13 Jbeta reverse. The table came from immunoSEQ multiplex PCR; TCRdb's copy has only in-frame clones and leaves some out. The sample shows about 97,000 clones, over 80% of them seen only once. The sequencing input was PBMCs. These receptors all come from a man between 35 and 55 years old in good health and CMV-seronegative.

This clone was counted a few times. This chain links TRBV5-1 with TRBJ2-7, with a weak D call TRBD1 (5 bases). CDR1 and CDR2 from the germline V gene are SGHRS and YFSETQ. V dropped 0 bases and J dropped 6 bases, with 10 bases sitting between them. This CDR3 comprises 13 residues. The CDR3 reads CASSLEGPGEQYF. The CDR3 DNA reads as TGCGCCAGCAGCTTGGAGGGGCCAGGCGAGCAGTACTTC.

The rearrangement links TRBV6-5 to TRBJ2-7, with a possible D match to TRBD1 (6 bases). The CDR3 covers 12 residues. CDR1 and CDR2 from the germline V gene are MNHEY and SVGAGI. Between the trimmed V and J ends, which lost 5 bases and 3 bases, there was a span of 8 bases. CDR3 region: CASSRDNYEQYF. The DNA for the CDR3 is TGTGCCAGCAGTAGGGACAACTACGAGCAGTACTTC.

The rearrangement uses TRBV28 and TRBJ2-7; 9 nucleotides line up with TRBD1. V dropped 5 bases and J dropped 3; count of bases not matched to a gene: 5. In germline, CDR1 is MDHEN, CDR2 SYDVKM. The CDR3 totals 14 residues. The CDR3 here is CASSQTGGYYEQYF. CDR3 DNA: TGTGCCAGCAGTCAAACAGGGGGCTACTACGAGCAGTACTTC.

This clone was counted a few times. V and J are TRBV5-1 and TRBJ1-2, with D possibly TRBD1 on 6 matching bases. V lost 1 base and J 2 bases, leaving 12 bases between the germline ends. Germline V CDR1 and CDR2: SGHRS, YFSETQ. This CDR3 spans 15 amino acids. Here the CDR3 reads CASSLLGALNYGYTF. The CDR3 coding sequence is TGCGCCAGCAGCTTGTTGGGGGCCCTAAACTATGGCTACACCTTC.

This clone has more than one count but fewer than ten. The chain couples TRBV19 to TRBJ2-5, with a possible D match to TRBD1 (5 bases). This CDR3 spans 13 amino acids. The ends were cut back, 2 bases at V and 4 bases at J, with 8 bases in the middle. Germline values: CDR1 LNHDA, CDR2 SQIVND (reference sequence). The chain's CDR3 is CASSIIRGETQYF. DNA for the CDR3: TGTGCCAGTAGTATAATAAGGGGAGAGACCCAGTACTTC. The full variable domain, rest sourced from reference TRBV19 and TRBJ2-5, is DGGITQSPKYLFRKEGQNVTLSCEQNLNHDAMYWYRQDPGQGLRLIYYSQIVNDFQKGDIAEGYSVSREKKESFPLTVTSAQKNPTAFYLCASSIIRGETQYFGPGTRLLVL.

This chain links TRBV19 with TRBJ1-6, with 7 nucleotides matching TRBD1. The germline gives CDR1 LNHDA, CDR2 SQIVND (reference sequence). The junction had 4 bases not matched to a gene; V was cut back by 1 base and J by 7 bases. CDR3 size: 15 residues. CDR3 nucleotides: TGTGCCAGTAGTATAGGTGGAGGGGGCAATTCACCCCTCCACTTT. Protein sequence: CASSIGGGGNSPLHF.

The gene calls are TRBV2 and TRBJ2-7; D may be TRBD1 (5 bases). Per the germline V gene, CDR1 is SNHLY and CDR2 is FYNNEI. This CDR3 is 14 amino acids long. V was trimmed by 3 bases and J by 1 base, leaving 10 bases between them. For the CDR3, the DNA is TGTGCCAGCAGTGAGGATGACAGTTCCTACGAGCAGTACTTC. Its protein is CASSEDDSSYEQYF.

CDR3 region: CASSYRDTSYNEQFF. For the CDR3, the DNA is TGTGCCAGCAGCTACCGTGACACAAGCTACAATGAGCAGTTCTTC. J is TRBJ2-1 and V is TRBV7-8; D is unclear. V shed 4 bases and J shed 3 bases, with 13 bases lying between them. Germline loops: CDR1 SGHVS, CDR2 FQNEAQ. CDR3 size: 15 residues.

The chain links TRBV9 to TRBJ2-5; 7 bases align to TRBD2. The CDR3 sequence is 15 residues long. CDR1 is SGDLS and CDR2 is YYNGEE in the germline V gene. The trim removed 0 bases at V and 5 bases at J, leaving 7 bases unmatched. CDR3 sequence: CASSVVGGYGETQYF. The CDR3 nucleotides are TGTGCCAGCAGCGTAGTGGGGGGGTACGGGGAGACCCAGTACTTC.

The rearrangement joins TRBV6-1 to TRBJ1-2; D gene ambiguous. The CDR3 is 11 residues long. CDR1 and CDR2 from the germline V gene are MNHNS and SASEGT. Trimming pared 8 bases from V and 6 bases from J, leaving 10 bases between. DNA for the CDR3: TGTGCCAGCCTCTCGGAGAATGGCTACACCTTC. The encoded protein is CASLSENGYTF.

The chain is built from TRBV6-1 and TRBJ1-1; the match to TRBD1 covers 9 bases. The CDR3 covers 15 residues. Germline V CDR1 and CDR2: MNHNS, SASEGT. With 2 bases clipped from V and 5 bases from J, the junction kept 6 bases outside the gene matches. This CDR3 reads CASSERGQGYTEAFF. The CDR3 region has the DNA TGTGCCAGCAGTGAAAGGGGACAGGGTTATACTGAAGCTTTCTTT.

The V gene is TRBV9, the J gene TRBJ1-3; 10 nucleotides align to TRBD1. The CDR3 runs to 16 residues. V lost 4 bases, J lost 4 bases, and 8 bases stayed unmatched. Per the germline V gene, CDR1 is SGDLS and CDR2 is YYNGEE. The CDR3 loop reads CASSPRQGAYGNTIYF. The CDR3 coding sequence is TGTGCCAGCAGCCCCAGACAGGGGGCTTACGGAAACACCATATATTTT. Supplemented by reference TRBV9 and TRBJ1-3, the full variable domain reads DSGVTQTPKHLITATGQRVTLRCSPRSGDLSVYWYQQSLDQGLQFLIQYYNGEERAKGNILERFSAQQFPDLHSELNLSSLELGDSALYFCASSPRQGAYGNTIYFGEGSWLTVV.

The chain joins TRBV6-6 to TRBJ1-2; no firm D call. Per the germline V gene, CDR1 is MNHNY and CDR2 is SVGAGI (reference sequence). The CDR3 length is 15 residues. Trimming removed 6 bases from V and 3 bases from J, with 17 bases in between. CDR3 sequence: CASSQTTGSHYGYTF. The CDR3 DNA reads as TGTGCCAGCAGCCAGACGACGGGTTCACACTATGGCTACACCTTC.

The rearrangement links TRBV7-3 to TRBJ1-1; D unclear. Trimming took 3 bases from V and 1 from J, leaving 6 bases between them. CDR3 length: 13 residues. Germline CDR1 is SGHTA and CDR2 is FQGTGA. CDR3 sequence (DNA): TGTGCCAGCAGCTTCGGGGAGAACACTGAAGCTTTCTTT. This sequence encodes CASSFGENTEAFF.

V is TRBV5-1 and J is TRBJ2-2; 7 bases match TRBD1. The CDR3 runs 15 residues. V shed 4 bases, J shed 1 base, and the junction held 4 bases outside the gene matches. The germline CDR1 and CDR2 sequences are SGHRS and YFSETQ. CDR3 coding DNA: TGCGCCAGCAGCCCGGGACAGCTGAACACCGGGGAGCTGTTTTTT. Its translation: CASSPGQLNTGELFF.

The V gene is TRBV4-1, the J gene TRBJ2-5, with 8 bases identical to TRBD1. The germline V gene has CDR1 MGHRA and CDR2 YSYEKL. The J segment lost 5 bases and the V segment lost 1 base, leaving 12 bases of the junction unmatched. This CDR3 spans 17 amino acids. The CDR3 nucleotides are TGCGCCAGCAGCCAAGGGCCAGCGGCAGGGGGCATGGAGACCCAGTACTTC. This translates into CASSQGPAAGGMETQYF.

There are a few counts of this clone. This sequence joins TRBV7-2 and TRBJ2-2; TRBD1 matches at 8 bases. V was clipped by 4 bases and J by 0 bases; unmatched bases: 4. This CDR3 region has 16 residues. Germline lookup yields CDR1 SGHTA and CDR2 FQGNSA. The CDR3 here is CASSSDRGTNTGELFF. Here the CDR3 DNA reads TGTGCCAGCAGCTCTGACAGGGGAACGAACACCGGGGAGCTGTTTTTT. The whole variable domain, remainder taken from reference TRBV7-2 and TRBJ2-2, is GAGVSQSPSNKVTEKGKDVELRCDPISGHTALYWYRQSLGQGLEFLIYFQGNSAPDKSGLPSDRFSAERTGGSVSTLTIQRTQQEDSAVYLCASSSDRGTNTGELFFGEGSRLTVL.

V usage is TRBV11-1 and J usage is TRBJ1-2, with 7 positions matching TRBD1. With 1 base clipped from V and 8 bases from J, the junction kept 4 bases outside the gene matches. The CDR3 is 13 residues long. The germline V gene encodes CDR1 SGHAT and CDR2 FQDESV (reference sequence). CDR3 loop: CASSLEQGSGYTF. The CDR3, as DNA: TGTGCCAGCAGCTTAGAACAGGGGAGCGGCTACACCTTC.

The V call is TRBV5-1, the J call TRBJ2-4; TRBD1 matches 8 bases. This CDR3 is built from 14 residues. CDR1 is SGHRS, CDR2 YFSETQ, per germline. With 4 bases clipped from V and 8 bases from J, the junction kept 8 bases outside the gene matches. DNA for the CDR3: TGCGCCAGCAGCGACCCGGACAGGGTGGACATTCAGTACTTC. This encodes CASSDPDRVDIQYF.

The chain has TRBV5-1 and TRBJ2-3; 8 nucleotides line up with TRBD2. Losses at the gene ends were 4 bases for V and 3 bases for J; bases not matched to a gene: 7. CDR1 is SGHRS and CDR2 is YFSETQ in the germline V gene. This CDR3 region has 15 residues. This CDR3 is CASSPGGVRTDTQYF. The CDR3, as DNA: TGCGCCAGCAGCCCGGGGGGGGTTCGAACAGATACGCAGTATTTT.

J is TRBJ1-3 and V is TRBV20-1; no clear D gene. V was shortened by 6 bases and J by 4 bases, with 7 bases between the two germline ends. Germline V gives CDR1 DFQATT, CDR2 SNEGSKA (reference sequence). The CDR3 length is 11 residues. In DNA form, the CDR3 reads TGCAGTGCGGAACAGGGAAACACCATATATTTT. Translated: CSAEQGNTIYF.

The rearrangement uses TRBV13 and TRBJ2-3; tentative D call: TRBD2 (6 bases). Germline V gene sequence: CDR1 PRHDT, CDR2 FYEKMQ (reference sequence). This CDR3 region has 15 residues. The V end lost 6 bases, the J end lost 2 bases, and 15 bases lay between the germline ends. The CDR3 sequence is CASSPPGGPTDTQYF. The CDR3, as DNA: TGTGCCAGCAGTCCCCCCGGGGGACCCACAGATACGCAGTATTTT.

This sequence joins TRBV15 and TRBJ1-3; the D is unclear. Germline CDR1 and CDR2: LNHNV and YYDKDF (reference sequence). CDR3 length: 14 residues. V shed 6 bases and J shed 3 bases, with 12 bases lying between them. CDR3: CATSPAAVGNTIYF. DNA of the CDR3: TGTGCCACCAGTCCCGCGGCCGTTGGAAACACCATATATTTT.

The rearrangement links TRBV7-9 to TRBJ1-3, with 8 bases lining up with TRBD1. The V gene end was trimmed by 5 bases and the J gene end by 0 bases; junction bases not matched to a gene: 9. Germline lookup yields CDR1 SEHNR and CDR2 FQNEAQ (reference sequence). The CDR3 has 17 amino acids. CDR3 nucleotide sequence: TGTGCCAGCAGCCTATGGACAGGGCAACTCTCTGGAAACACCATATATTTT. Encoded protein: CASSLWTGQLSGNTIYF.